This TCR beta chain was sequenced for a study of T-cell reconstitution after alpha-beta-depleted transplantation in children. The study, taken as a whole, reports: Some patients' high day-60 TCRbeta diversity was traced to surviving recipient T cells and thymic progenitors. Roughly two months post-transplant, alpha-beta T cells reportedly originated from several hundred graft clones that had expanded. After one year, T-cell counts and TCRbeta diversity mostly came from new T cells.

The TCRbeta library was prepared with unique molecular identifiers. TCRdb re-called the PCR reads through MiXCR, storing one row per CDR3 protein. The repertoire consists of more than 500,000 distinct CDR3 sequences, with 10% to 12% occurring once and the leading ten covering 12% to 15%. Ten or more counts support this clonotype. Antigen specificity is unknown. The CDR3 runs to 15 residues. V was clipped by 3 bases and J by 2 bases, with 11 bases between them. Germline-derived CDR1 and CDR2 are LGHDT and YNNKEL (reference sequence). The rearrangement uses TRBV3-1 and TRBJ1-5, with D possibly being TRBD1 (5 bases). The sequenced sample was PBMCs, mostly from graft donor cells, obtained 180 days after TCRalphabeta/CD19-depleted stem cell transplant. The TCR comes from a female patient aged 2-10 years who had a stem cell transplant for aplastic anemia, so the T cells may come from the graft donor. The CDR3 nucleotides read TGTGCCAGCAGCCAGGCCGGGACGGGCAATCAGCCCCAGCATTTT. Its translation is CASSQAGTGNQPQHF.